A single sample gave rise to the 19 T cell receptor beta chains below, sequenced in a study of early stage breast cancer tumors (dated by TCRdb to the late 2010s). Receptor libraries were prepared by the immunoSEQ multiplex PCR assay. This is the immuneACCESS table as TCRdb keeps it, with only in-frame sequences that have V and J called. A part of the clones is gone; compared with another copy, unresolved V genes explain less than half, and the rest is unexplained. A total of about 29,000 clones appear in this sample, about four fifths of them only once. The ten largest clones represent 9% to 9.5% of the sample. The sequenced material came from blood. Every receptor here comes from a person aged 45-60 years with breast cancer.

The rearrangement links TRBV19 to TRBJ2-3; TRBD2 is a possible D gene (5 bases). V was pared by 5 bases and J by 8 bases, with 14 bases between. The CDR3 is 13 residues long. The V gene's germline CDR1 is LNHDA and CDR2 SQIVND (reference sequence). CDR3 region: CASSQTIPSTQYF. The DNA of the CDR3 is TGTGCCAGTAGTCAGACTATCCCGAGTACGCAGTATTTT.

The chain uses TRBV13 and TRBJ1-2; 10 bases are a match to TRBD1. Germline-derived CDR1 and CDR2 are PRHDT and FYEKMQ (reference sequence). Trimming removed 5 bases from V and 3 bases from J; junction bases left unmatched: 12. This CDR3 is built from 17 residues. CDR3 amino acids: CASSPRRGQGTDYGYTF. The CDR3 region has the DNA TGTGCCAGCAGCCCGAGACGGGGACAGGGGACAGACTATGGCTACACCTTC.

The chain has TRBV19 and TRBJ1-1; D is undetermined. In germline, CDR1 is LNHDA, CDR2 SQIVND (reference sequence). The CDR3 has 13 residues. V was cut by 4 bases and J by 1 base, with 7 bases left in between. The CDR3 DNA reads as TGTGCCAGTAGTAAGCAGTCGAACACTGAAGCTTTCTTT. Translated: CASSKQSNTEAFF.

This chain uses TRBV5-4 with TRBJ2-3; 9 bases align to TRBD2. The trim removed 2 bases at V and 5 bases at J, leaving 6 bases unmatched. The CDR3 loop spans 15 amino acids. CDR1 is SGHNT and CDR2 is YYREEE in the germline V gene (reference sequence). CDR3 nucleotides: TGTGCCAGCAGCTTTCCTGAACTAGCGGGAGATACGCAGTATTTT. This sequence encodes CASSFPELAGDTQYF.

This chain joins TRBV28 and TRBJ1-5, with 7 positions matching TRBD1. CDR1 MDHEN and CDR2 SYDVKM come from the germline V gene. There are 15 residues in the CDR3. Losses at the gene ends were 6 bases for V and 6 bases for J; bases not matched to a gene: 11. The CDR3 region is CASREGTAPIQPQHF. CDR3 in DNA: TGTGCCAGCAGGGAGGGGACAGCCCCAATTCAGCCCCAGCATTTT.

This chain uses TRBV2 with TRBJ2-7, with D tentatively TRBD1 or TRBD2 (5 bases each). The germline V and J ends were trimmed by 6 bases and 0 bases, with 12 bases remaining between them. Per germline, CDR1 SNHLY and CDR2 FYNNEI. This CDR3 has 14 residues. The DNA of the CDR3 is TGTGCCAGCAGGGTTAGAGGGGCCTCCTACGAGCAGTACTTC. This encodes CASRVRGASYEQYF.

DNA of the CDR3: TGTGCCTGGACACTTGGGCCTTTAGCCAAAAACATTCAGTACTTC. It specifies CAWTLGPLAKNIQYF. The chain joins TRBV30 to TRBJ2-4, with D hard to call. Trimming took 4 bases from V and 0 from J, leaving 13 bases between them. Germline loops: CDR1 GTSNPN, CDR2 SVGIG (reference sequence). This CDR3 has 15 residues.

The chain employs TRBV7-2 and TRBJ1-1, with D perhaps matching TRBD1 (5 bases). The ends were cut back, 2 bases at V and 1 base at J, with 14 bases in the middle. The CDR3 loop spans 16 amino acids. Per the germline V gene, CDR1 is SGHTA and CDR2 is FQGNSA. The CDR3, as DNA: TGTGCCAGCAGCTTAATCCCGGACATCCGGAACACTGAAGCTTTCTTT. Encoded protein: CASSLIPDIRNTEAFF.

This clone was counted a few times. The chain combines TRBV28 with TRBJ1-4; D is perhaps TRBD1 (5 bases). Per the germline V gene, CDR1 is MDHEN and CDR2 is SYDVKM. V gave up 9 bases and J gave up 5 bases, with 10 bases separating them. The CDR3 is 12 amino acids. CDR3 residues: CASKRGNEKLFF. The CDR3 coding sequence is TGTGCCAGTAAAAGGGGAAATGAAAAACTGTTTTTT.

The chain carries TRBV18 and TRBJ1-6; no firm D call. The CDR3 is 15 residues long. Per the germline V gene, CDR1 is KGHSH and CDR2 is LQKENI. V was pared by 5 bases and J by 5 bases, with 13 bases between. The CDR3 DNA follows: TGTGCCAGCTCAAAGGGTTTGGTTGATAATTCACCCCTCCACTTT. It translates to CASSKGLVDNSPLHF.

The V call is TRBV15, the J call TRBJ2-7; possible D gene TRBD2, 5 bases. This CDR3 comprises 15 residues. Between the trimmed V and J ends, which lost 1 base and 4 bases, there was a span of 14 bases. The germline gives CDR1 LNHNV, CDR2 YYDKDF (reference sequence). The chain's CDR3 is CATSRGSPGGYEQYF. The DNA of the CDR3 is TGTGCCACCAGCAGAGGGTCCCCGGGCGGGTACGAGCAGTACTTC.

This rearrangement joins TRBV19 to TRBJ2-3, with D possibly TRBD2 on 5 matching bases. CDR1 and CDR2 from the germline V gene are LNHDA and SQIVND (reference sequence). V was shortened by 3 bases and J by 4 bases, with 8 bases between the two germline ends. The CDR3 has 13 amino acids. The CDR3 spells CASSMTNSDTQYF. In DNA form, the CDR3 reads TGTGCCAGTAGTATGACTAATTCAGATACGCAGTATTTT.

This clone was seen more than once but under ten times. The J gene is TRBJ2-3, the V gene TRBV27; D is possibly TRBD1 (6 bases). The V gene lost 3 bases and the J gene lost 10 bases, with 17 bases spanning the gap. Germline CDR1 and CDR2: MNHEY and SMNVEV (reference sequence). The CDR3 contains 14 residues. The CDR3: CASSFAGPHRAQYF. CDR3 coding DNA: TGTGCCAGCAGTTTTGCAGGGCCCCACAGGGCGCAGTATTTT.

The CDR3 sequence: CASSLDTGRQHF. The CDR3 DNA follows: TGTGCCAGCAGCTTGGACACAGGACGCCAGCATTTT. The genes are TRBV5-4 and TRBJ1-5; D is perhaps TRBD1 (5 bases). V lost 0 bases to trimming and J lost 12 bases, with 10 bases between them. The CDR3 is 12 residues long. The germline CDR1 and CDR2 sequences are SGHNT and YYREEE (reference sequence).

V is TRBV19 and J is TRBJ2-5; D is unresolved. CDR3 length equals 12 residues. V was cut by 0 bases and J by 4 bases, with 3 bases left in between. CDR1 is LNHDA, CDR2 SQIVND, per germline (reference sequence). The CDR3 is CASSIDRETQYF. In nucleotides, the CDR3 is TGTGCCAGTAGTATAGATCGAGAGACCCAGTACTTC. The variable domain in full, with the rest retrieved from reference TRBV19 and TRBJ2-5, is DGGITQSPKYLFRKEGQNVTLSCEQNLNHDAMYWYRQDPGQGLRLIYYSQIVNDFQKGDIAEGYSVSREKKESFPLTVTSAQKNPTAFYLCASSIDRETQYFGPGTRLLVL.

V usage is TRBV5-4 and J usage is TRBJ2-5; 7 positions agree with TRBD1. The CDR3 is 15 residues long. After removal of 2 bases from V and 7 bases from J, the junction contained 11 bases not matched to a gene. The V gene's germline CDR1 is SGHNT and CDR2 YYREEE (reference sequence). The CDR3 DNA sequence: TGTGCCAGCAGCTTACTACAGGGGCCCGGAGGGACCCAGTACTTC. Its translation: CASSLLQGPGGTQYF.

The CDR3 DNA is TGTGCCAGCAGCCCCGGGACAGTCTACGAGCAGTACTTC. Its translation is CASSPGTVYEQYF. V usage is TRBV6-5 and J usage is TRBJ2-7, with 7 positions matching TRBD1. The trim removed 6 bases at V and 3 bases at J, leaving 5 bases unmatched. Looked up from germline, CDR1 is MNHEY and CDR2 is SVGAGI. The length of the CDR3 is 13 residues.

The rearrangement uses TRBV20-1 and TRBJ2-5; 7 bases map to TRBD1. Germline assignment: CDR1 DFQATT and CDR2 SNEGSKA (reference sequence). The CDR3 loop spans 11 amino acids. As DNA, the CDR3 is TGCAGCTTGGACAGGCTGGAGACCCAGTACTTC. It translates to CSLDRLETQYF.

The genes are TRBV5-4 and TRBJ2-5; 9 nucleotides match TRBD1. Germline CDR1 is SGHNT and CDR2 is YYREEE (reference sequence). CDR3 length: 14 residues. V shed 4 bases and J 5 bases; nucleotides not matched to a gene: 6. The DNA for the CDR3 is TGTGCCAGCAGCGCGGGACAGGGCCTTGAGACCCAGTACTTC. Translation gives CASSAGQGLETQYF.